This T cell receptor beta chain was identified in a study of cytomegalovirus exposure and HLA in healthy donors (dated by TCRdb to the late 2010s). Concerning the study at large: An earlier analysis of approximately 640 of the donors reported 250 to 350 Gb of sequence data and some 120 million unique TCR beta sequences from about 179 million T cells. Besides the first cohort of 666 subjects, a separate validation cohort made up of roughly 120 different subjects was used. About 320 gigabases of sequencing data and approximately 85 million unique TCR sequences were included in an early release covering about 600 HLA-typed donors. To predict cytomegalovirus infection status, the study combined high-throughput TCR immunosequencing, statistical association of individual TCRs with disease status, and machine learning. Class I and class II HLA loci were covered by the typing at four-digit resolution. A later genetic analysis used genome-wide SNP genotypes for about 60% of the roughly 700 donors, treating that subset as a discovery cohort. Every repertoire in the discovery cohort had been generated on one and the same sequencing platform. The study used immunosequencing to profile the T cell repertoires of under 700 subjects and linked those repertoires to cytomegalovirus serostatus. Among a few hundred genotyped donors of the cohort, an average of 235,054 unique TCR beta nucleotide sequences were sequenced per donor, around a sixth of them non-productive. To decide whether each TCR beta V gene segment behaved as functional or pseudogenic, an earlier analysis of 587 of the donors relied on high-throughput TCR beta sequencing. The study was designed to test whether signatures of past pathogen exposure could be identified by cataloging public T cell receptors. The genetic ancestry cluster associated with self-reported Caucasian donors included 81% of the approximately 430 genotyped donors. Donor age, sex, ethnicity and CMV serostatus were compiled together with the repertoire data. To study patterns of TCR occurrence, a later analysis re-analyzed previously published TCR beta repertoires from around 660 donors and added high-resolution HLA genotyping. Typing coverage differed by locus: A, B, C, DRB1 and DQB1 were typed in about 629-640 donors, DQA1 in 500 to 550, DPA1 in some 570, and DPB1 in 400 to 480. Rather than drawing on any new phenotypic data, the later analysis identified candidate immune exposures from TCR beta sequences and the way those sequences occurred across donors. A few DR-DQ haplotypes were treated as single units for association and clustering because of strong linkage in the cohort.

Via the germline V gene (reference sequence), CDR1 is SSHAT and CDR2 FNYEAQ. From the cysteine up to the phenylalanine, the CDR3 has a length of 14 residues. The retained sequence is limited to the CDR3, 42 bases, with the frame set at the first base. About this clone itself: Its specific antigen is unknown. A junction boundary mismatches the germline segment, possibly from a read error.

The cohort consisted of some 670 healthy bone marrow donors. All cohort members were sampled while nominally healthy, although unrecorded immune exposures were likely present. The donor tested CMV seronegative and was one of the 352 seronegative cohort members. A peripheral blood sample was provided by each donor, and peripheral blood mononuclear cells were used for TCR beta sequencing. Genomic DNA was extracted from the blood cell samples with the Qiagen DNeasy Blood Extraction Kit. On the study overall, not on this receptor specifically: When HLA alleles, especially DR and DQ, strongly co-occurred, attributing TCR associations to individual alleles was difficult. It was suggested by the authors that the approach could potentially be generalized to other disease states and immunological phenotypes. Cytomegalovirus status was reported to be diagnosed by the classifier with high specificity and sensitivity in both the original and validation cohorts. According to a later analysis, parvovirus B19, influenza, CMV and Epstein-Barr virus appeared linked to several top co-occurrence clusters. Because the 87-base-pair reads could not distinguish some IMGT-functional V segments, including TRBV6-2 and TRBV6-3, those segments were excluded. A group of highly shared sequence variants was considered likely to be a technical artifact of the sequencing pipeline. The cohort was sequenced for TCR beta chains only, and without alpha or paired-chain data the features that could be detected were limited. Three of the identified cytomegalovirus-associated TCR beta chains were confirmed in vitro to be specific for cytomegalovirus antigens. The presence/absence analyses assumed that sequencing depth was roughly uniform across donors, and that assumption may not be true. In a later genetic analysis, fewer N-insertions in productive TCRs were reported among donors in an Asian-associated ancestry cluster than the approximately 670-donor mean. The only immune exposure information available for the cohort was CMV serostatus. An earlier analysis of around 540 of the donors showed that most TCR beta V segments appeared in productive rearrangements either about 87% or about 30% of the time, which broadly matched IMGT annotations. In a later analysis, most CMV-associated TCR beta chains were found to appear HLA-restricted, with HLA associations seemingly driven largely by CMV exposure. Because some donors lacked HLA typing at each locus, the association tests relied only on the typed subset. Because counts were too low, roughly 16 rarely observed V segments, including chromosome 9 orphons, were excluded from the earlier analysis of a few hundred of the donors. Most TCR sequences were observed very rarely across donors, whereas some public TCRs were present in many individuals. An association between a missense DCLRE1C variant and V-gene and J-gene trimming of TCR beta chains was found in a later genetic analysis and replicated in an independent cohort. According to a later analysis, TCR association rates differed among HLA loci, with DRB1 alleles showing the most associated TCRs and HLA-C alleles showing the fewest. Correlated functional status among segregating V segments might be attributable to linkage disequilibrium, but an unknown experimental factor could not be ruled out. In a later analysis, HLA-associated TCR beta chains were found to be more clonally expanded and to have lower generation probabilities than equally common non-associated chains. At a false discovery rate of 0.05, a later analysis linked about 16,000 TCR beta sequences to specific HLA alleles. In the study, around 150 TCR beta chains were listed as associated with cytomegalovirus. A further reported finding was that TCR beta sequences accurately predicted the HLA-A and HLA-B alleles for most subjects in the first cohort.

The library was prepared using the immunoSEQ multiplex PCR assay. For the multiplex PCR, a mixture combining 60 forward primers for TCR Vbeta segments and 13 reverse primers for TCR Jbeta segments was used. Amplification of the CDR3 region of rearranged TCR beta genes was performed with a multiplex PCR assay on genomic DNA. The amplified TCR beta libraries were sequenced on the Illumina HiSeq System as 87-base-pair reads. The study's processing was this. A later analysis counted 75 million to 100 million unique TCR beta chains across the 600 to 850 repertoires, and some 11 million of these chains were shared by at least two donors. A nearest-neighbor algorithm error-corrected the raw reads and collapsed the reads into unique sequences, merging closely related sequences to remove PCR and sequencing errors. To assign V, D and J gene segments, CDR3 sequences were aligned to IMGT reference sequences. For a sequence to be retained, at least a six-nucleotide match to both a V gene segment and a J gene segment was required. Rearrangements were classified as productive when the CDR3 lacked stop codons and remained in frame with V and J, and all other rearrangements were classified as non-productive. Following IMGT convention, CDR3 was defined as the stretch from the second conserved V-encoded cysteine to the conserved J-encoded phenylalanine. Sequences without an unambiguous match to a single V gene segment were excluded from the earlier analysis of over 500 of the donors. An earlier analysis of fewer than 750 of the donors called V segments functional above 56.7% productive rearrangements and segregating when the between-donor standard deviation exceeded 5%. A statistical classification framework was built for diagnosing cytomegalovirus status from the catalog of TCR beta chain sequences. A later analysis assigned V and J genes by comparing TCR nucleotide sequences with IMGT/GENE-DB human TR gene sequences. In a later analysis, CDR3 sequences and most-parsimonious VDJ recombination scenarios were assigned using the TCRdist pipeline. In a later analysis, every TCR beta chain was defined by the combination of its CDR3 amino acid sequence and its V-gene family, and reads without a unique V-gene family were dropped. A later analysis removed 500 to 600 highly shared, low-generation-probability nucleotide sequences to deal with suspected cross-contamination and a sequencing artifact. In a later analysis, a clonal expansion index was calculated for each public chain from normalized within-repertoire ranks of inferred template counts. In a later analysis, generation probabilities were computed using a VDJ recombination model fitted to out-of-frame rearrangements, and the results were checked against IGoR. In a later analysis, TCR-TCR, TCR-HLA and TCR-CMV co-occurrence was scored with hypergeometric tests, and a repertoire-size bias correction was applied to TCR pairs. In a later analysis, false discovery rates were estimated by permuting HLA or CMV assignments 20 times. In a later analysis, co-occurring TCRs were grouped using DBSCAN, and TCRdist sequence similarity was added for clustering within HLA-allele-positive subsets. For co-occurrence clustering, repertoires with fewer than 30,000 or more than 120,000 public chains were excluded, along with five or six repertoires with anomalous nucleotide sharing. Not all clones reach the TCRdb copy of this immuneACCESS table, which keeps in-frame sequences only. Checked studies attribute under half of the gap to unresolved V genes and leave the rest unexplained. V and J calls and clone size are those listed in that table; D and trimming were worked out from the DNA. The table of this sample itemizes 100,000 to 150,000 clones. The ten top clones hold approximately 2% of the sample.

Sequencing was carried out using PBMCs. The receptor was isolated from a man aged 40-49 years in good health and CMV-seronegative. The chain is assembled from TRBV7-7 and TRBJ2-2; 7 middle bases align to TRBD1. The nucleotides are TGTGCTAGCAGCTTAGACAGGGCCACCGGGGAGCTGTTTTTT. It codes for CASSLDRATGELFF.